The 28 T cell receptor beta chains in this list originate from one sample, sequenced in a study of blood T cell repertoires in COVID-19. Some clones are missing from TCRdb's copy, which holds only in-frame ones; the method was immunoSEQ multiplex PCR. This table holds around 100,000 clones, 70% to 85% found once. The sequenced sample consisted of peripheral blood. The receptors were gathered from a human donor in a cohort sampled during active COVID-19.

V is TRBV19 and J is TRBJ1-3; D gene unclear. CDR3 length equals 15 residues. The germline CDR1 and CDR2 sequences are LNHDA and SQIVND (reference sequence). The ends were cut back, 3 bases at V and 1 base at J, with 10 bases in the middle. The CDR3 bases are TGTGCCAGTAGTATCGGAACAGTATCTGGAAACACCATATATTTT. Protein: CASSIGTVSGNTIYF.

DNA for the CDR3: TGTGCCAGCAGCTTAGTGGTTGCGGCTAGCACAGATACGCAGTATTTT. This gives the protein CASSLVVAASTDTQYF. The chain is built from TRBV7-2 and TRBJ2-3, with unresolved D. V lost 1 base, J lost 0 bases, and 11 bases lay in between. The CDR3 contains 16 residues. CDR1 is SGHTA, CDR2 FQGNSA, per germline.

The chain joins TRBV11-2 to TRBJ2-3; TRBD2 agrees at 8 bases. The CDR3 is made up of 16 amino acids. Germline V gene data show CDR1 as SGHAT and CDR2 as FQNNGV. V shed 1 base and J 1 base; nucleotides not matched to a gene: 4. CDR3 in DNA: TGTGCCAGCAGCTTAGTCTCAGCGGGGGGCACAGATACGCAGTATTTT. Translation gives CASSLVSAGGTDTQYF.

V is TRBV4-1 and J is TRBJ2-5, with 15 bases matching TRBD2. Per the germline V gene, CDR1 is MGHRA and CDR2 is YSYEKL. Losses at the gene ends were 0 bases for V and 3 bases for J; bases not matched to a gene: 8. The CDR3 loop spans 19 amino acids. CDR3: CASSQEKAGLAGGKETQYF. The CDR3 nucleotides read TGCGCCAGCAGCCAAGAGAAGGCGGGACTAGCGGGAGGAAAAGAGACCCAGTACTTC.

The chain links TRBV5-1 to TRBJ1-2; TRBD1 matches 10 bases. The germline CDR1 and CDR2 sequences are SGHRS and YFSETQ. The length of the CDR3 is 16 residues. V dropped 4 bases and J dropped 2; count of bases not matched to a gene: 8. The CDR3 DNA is TGCGCCAGCAGCCGGACAGGGGGAAATGGGAACTATGGCTACACCTTC. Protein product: CASSRTGGNGNYGYTF.

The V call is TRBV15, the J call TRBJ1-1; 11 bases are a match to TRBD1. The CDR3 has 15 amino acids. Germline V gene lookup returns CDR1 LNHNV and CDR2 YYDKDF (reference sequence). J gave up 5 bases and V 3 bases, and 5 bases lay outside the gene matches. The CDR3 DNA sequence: TGTGCCACCAGCAGCGGGACAGGGGGAAGGACTGAAGCTTTCTTT. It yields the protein CATSSGTGGRTEAFF.

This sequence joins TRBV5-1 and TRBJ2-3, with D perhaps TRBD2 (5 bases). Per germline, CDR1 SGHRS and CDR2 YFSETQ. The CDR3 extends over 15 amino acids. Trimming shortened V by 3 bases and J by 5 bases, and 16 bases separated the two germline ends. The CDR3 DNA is TGCGCCAGCAGCTACTTAGCGAGCCCGGGAGATACGCAGTATTTT. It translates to CASSYLASPGDTQYF.

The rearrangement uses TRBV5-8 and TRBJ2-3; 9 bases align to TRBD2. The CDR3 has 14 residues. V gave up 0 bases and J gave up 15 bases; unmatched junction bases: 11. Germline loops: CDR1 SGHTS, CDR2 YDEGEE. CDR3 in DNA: TGTGCCAGCAGCTTGGAAGTAGCGGGGGCCCCGTCCTATTTT. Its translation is CASSLEVAGAPSYF. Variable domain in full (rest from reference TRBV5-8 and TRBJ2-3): EAGVTQSPTHLIKTRGQQATLRCSPISGHTSVYWYQQALGLGLQFLLWYDEGEERNRGNFPPRFSGRQFPNYSSELNVNALELEDSALYLCASSLEVAGAPSYFGPGTRLTVL.

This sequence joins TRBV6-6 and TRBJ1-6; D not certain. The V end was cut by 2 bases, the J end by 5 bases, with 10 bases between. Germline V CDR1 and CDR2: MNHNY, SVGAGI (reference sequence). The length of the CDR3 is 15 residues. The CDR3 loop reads CASSYPELDNSPLHF. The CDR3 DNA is TGTGCCAGCAGTTACCCCGAGTTAGATAATTCACCCCTCCACTTT.

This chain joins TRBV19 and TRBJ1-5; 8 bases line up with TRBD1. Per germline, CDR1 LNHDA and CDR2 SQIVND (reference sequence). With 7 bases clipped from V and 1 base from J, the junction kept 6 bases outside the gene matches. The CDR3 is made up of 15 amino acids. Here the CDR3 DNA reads TGTGCCAGTATAAAGGACAGGGCAAGCAATCAGCCCCAGCATTTT. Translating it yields CASIKDRASNQPQHF.

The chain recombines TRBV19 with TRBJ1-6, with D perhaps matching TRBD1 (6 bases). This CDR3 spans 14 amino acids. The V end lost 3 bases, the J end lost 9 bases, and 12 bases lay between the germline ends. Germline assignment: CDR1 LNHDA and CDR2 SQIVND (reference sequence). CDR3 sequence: CASSIPDSTSPLHF. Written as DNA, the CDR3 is TGTGCCAGTAGTATTCCGGACAGCACTTCACCCCTCCACTTT. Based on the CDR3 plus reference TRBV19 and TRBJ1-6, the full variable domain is DGGITQSPKYLFRKEGQNVTLSCEQNLNHDAMYWYRQDPGQGLRLIYYSQIVNDFQKGDIAEGYSVSREKKESFPLTVTSAQKNPTAFYLCASSIPDSTSPLHFGNGTRLTVT.

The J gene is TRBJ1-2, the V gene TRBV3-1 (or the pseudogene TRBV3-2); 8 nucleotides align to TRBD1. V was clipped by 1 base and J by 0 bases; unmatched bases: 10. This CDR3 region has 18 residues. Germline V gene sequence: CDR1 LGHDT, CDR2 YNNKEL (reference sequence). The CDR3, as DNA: TGTGCCAGCAGCCAAGCCCAGGACAGGGCGCATTCTAACTATGGCTACACCTTC. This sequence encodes CASSQAQDRAHSNYGYTF.

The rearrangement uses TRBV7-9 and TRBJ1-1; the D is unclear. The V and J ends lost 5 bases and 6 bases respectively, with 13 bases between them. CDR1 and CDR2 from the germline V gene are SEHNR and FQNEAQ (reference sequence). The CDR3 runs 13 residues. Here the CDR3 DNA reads TGTGCCAGCAGCCTCCCGGGTAGCTCTGAAGCTTTCTTT. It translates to CASSLPGSSEAFF.

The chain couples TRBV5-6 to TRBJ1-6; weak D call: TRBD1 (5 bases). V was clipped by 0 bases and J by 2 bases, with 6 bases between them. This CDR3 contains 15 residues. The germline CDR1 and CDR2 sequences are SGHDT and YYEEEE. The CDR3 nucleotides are TGTGCCAGCAGCTTGGGGGGCGCCTATAATTCACCCCTCCACTTT. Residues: CASSLGGAYNSPLHF.

In DNA form, the CDR3 reads TGTGCCACCAGCAGAGAACGGGACTCCTACAATGAGCAGTTCTTC. Residues: CATSRERDSYNEQFF. The chain links TRBV15 to TRBJ2-1, with D maybe TRBD2 (5 bases). The CDR3 is made up of 15 amino acids. Trimming shortened V by 0 bases and J by 0 bases, and 6 bases separated the two germline ends. The germline V gene encodes CDR1 LNHNV and CDR2 YYDKDF (reference sequence).

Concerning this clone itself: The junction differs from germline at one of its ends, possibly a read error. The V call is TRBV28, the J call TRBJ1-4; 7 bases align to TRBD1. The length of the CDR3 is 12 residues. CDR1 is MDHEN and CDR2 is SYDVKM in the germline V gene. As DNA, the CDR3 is TGTGCCAGCAGGTCCGGGACAGAAAGGTGGGATTTT. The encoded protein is CASRSGTERWDF. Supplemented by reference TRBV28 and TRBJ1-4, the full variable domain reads DVKVTQSSRYLVKRTGEKVFLECVQDMDHENMFWYRQDPGLGLRLIYFSYDVKMKEKGDIPEGYSVSREKKERFSLILESASTNQTSMYLCASRSGTERWDFGSGTQLSVL.

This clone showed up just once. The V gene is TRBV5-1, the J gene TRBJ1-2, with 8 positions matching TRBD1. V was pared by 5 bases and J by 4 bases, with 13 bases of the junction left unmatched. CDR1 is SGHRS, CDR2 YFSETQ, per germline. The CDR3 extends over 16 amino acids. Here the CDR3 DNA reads TGCGCCAGCAGGGCTGGTTCGGACAGGGCAGGCTATGGCTACACCTTC. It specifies CASRAGSDRAGYGYTF.

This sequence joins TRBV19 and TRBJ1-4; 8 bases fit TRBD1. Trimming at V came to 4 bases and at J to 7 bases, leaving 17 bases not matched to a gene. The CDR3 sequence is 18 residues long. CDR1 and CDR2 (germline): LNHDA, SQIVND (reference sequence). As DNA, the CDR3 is TGTGCCAGTAGTAGCCCGGGGACAGGTCAATTACGGGGTGAAAAACTGTTTTTT. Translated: CASSSPGTGQLRGEKLFF.

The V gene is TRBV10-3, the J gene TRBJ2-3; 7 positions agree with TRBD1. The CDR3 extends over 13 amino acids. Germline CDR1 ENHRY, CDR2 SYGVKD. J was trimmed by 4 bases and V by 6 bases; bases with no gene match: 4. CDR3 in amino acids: CAISRTGADTQYF. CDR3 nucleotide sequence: TGTGCCATCAGCAGAACAGGGGCAGATACGCAGTATTTT.

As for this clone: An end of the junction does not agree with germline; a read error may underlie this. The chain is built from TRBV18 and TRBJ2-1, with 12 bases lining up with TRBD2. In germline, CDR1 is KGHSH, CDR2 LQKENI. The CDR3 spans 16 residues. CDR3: CASSPLAGGSYNEQFF. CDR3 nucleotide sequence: TGTGCCAGCTCGCCACTAGCGGGGGGTTCCTACAATGAGCAGTTCTTC. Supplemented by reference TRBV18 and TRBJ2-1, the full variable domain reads NAGVMQNPRHLVRRRGQEARLRCSPMKGHSHVYWYRQLPEEGLKFMVYLQKENIIDESGMPKERFSAEFPKEGPSILRIQQVVRGDSAAYFCASSPLAGGSYNEQFFGPGTRLTVL.

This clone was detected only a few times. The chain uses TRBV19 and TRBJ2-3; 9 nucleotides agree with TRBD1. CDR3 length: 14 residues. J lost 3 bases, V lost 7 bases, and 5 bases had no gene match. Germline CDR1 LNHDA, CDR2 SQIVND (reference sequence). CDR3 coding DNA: TGTGCCAGTAAGGACAGGGGAGGGACAGATACGCAGTATTTT. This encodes CASKDRGGTDTQYF.

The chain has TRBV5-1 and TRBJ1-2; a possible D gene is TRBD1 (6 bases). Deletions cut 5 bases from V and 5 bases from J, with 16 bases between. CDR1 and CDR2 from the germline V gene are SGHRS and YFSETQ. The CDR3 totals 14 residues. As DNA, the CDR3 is TGCGCCAGCAGACGGGACCAGGGGTTGTATGGCTACACCTTC. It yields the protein CASRRDQGLYGYTF.

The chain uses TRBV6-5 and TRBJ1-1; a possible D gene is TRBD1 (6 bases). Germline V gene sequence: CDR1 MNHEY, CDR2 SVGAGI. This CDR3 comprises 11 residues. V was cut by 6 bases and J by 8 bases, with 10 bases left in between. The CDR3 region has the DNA TGTGCCAGCAGACACACAGGGGAAGCTTTCTTT. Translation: CASRHTGEAFF.

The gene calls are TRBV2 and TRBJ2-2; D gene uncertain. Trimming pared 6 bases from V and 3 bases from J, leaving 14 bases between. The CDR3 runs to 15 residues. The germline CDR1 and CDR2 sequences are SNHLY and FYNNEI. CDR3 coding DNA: TGTGCCAGCAGCCCCCGGTCTCCTCACACCGGGGAGCTGTTTTTT. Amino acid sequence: CASSPRSPHTGELFF.

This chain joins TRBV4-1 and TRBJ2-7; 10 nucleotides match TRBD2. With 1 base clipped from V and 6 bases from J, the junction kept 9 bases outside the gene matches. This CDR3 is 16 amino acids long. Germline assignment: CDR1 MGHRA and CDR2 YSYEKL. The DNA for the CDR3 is TGCGCCAGCAGCCAAGGTCCTAGCGGGAGAGGTGGCGAGCAGTACTTC. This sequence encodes CASSQGPSGRGGEQYF.

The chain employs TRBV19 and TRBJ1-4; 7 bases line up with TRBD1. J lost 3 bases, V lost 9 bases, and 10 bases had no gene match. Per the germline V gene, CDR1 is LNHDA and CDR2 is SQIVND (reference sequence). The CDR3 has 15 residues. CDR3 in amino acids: CASTGAPRPNEKLFF. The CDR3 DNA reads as TGTGCCAGCACAGGGGCCCCACGCCCTAATGAAAAACTGTTTTTT.

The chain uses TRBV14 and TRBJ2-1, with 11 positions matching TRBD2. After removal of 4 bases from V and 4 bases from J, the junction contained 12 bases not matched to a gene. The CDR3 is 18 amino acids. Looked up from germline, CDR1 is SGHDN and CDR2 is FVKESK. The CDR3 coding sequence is TGTGCCAGCAGCCCCCGGTTGGGACTAGCGGACTTTTACAATGAGCAGTTCTTC. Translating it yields CASSPRLGLADFYNEQFF. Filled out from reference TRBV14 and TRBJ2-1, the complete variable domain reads EAGVTQFPSHSVIEKGQTVTLRCDPISGHDNLYWYRRVMGKEIKFLLHFVKESKQDESGMPNNRFLAERTGGTYSTLKVQPAELEDSGVYFCASSPRLGLADFYNEQFFGPGTRLTVL.

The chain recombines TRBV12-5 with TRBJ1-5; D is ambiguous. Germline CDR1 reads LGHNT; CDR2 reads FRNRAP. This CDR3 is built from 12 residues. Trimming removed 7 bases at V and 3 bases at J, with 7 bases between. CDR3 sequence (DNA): TGTGCTAGTGAACTCAACAATCAGCCCCAGCATTTT. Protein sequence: CASELNNQPQHF.